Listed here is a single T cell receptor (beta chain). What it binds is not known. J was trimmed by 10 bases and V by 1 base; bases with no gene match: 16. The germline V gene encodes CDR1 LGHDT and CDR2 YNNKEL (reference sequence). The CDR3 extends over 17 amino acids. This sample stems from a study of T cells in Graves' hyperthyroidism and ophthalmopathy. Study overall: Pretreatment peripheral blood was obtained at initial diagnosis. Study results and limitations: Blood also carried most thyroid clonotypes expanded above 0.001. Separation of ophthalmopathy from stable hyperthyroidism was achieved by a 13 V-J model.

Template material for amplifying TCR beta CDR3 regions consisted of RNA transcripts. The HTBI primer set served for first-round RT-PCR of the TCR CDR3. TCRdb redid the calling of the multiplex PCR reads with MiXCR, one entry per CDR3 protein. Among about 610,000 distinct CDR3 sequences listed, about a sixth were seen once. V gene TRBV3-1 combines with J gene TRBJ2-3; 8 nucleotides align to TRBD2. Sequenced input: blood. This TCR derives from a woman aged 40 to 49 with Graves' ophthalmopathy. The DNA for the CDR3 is TGTGCCAGCAGCCAAGTGGTTAGCGGGGTTTTGTGGGTTGCGCAGTATTTT. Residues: CASSQVVSGVLWVAQYF.